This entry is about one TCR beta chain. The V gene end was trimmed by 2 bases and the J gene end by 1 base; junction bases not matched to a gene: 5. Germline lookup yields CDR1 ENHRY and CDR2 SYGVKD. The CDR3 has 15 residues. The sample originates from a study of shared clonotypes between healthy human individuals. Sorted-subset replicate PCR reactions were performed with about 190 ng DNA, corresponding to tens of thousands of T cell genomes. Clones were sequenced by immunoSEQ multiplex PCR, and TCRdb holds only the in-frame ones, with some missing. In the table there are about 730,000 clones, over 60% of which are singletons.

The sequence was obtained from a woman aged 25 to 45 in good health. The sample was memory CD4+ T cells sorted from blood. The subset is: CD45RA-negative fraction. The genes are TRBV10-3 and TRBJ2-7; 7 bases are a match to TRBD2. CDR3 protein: CAISEASGSSYEQYF. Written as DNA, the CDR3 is TGTGCCATCAGTGAGGCTAGCGGCAGTTCCTACGAGCAGTACTTC.